The rows below give T cell receptor beta chains drawn from one sample of a study of beta chain features in type 1 diabetes. The data were produced by immunoSEQ multiplex PCR, yet TCRdb's version contains in-frame clones alone and is incomplete. The data show 500,000 to 700,000 clones, with 15% to 17% seen just once and about 0.097% held by the top ten. Sequenced input: naive CD4+ T cells from blood. These receptors were collected from a man between 18 and 29 years old in good health. Each CDR3 is given with its conserved first and last residue. Fields, in order: CDR3 protein, CDR3 DNA, D gene, V gene, J gene, clone size. A D gene is named only where the DNA matches it firmly. Some rows have no size entry. The others give once, few or many, or a class for an expanded clone.

cdr3_aa: CASSPYQGLLYGYTF
cdr3_nt: TGTGCCAGCTCACCATATCAGGGTCTTCTCTATGGCTACACCTTC
d_call: NA
v_call: TRBV18
j_call: TRBJ1-2
clone_size: few

cdr3_aa: CASSDRGSTLGELFF
cdr3_nt: TGTGCCAGCAGCGATCGGGGAAGTACGTTGGGGGAGCTGTTTTTT
d_call: NA
v_call: TRBV9
j_call: TRBJ2-2
clone_size: NA

cdr3_aa: CASSLNRLGEYEQYF
cdr3_nt: TGTGCCAGCAGCTTGAATCGTTTAGGGGAATACGAGCAGTACTTC
d_call: NA
v_call: TRBV7-9
j_call: TRBJ2-7
clone_size: NA

cdr3_aa: CASSVEGVSGNEQFF
cdr3_nt: TGTGCCAGCAGCGTAGAAGGGGTTTCAGGTAATGAGCAGTTCTTC
d_call: NA
v_call: TRBV9
j_call: TRBJ2-1
clone_size: NA

cdr3_aa: CASSLENTEAFF
cdr3_nt: TGTGCCAGCAGCTTAGAGAACACTGAAGCTTTCTTT
d_call: NA
v_call: TRBV7-9
j_call: TRBJ1-1
clone_size: few

cdr3_aa: CASSQDFRQYSNQPQHF
cdr3_nt: TGCGCCAGCAGCCAAGATTTCAGGCAATATAGCAATCAGCCCCAGCATTTT
d_call: NA
v_call: TRBV4-1
j_call: TRBJ1-5
clone_size: NA

cdr3_aa: CASSLQGSGYEQYF
cdr3_nt: TGCGCCAGCAGCTTGCAGGGGTCCGGCTACGAGCAGTACTTC
d_call: NA
v_call: TRBV5-1
j_call: TRBJ2-7
clone_size: few

cdr3_aa: CASSTTITYGYTF
cdr3_nt: TGTGCCAGCAGTACGACGATTACCTATGGCTACACCTTC
d_call: NA
v_call: TRBV6-5
j_call: TRBJ1-2
clone_size: few

cdr3_aa: CASSPGPLSYNEQFF
cdr3_nt: TGTGCCAGCTCACCAGGTCCGCTCTCCTACAATGAGCAGTTCTTC
d_call: NA
v_call: TRBV18
j_call: TRBJ2-1
clone_size: few

cdr3_aa: CASSLVAADQPQHF
cdr3_nt: TGTGCCAGCAGTTTAGTGGCAGCCGATCAGCCCCAGCATTTT
d_call: NA
v_call: TRBV27
j_call: TRBJ1-5
clone_size: NA

cdr3_aa: CASSFGDSGNTIYF
cdr3_nt: TGTGCCAGCAGCTTTGGCGATTCTGGAAACACCATATATTTT
d_call: NA
v_call: TRBV7-8
j_call: TRBJ1-3
clone_size: few

cdr3_aa: CASSLGGSGANVLTF
cdr3_nt: TGTGCCAGCAGTTTGGGGGGTTCTGGGGCCAACGTCCTGACTTTC
d_call: NA
v_call: TRBV28
j_call: TRBJ2-6
clone_size: NA

cdr3_aa: CASRTGQGVTYEQYF
cdr3_nt: TGTGCCAGCAGAACCGGACAGGGTGTCACCTACGAGCAGTACTTC
d_call: TRBD1
v_call: TRBV6-5
j_call: TRBJ2-7
clone_size: NA

cdr3_aa: CASSSRTGGQFF
cdr3_nt: TGTGCCAGCAGCTCTCGGACAGGGGGGCAGTTCTTC
d_call: TRBD1
v_call: TRBV11-2
j_call: TRBJ2-1
clone_size: few

cdr3_aa: CASSGLGRLGQYF
cdr3_nt: TGTGCCAGCAGCGGTTTAGGACGGCTCGGGCAGTACTTC
d_call: NA
v_call: TRBV7-2
j_call: TRBJ2-7
clone_size: few

cdr3_aa: CASSQRTGGVYEQYF
cdr3_nt: TGCGCCAGCAGCCAACGTACAGGGGGCGTCTACGAGCAGTACTTC
d_call: TRBD1
v_call: TRBV5-1
j_call: TRBJ2-7
clone_size: few

cdr3_aa: CASSISQDTGELFF
cdr3_nt: TGTGCCAGTAGTATTAGTCAGGACACCGGGGAGCTGTTTTTT
d_call: NA
v_call: TRBV19
j_call: TRBJ2-2
clone_size: NA

cdr3_aa: CASSLGLVLTVQETQYF
cdr3_nt: TGTGCCAGCAGTTTGGGACTAGTACTTACGGTCCAAGAGACCCAGTACTTC
d_call: TRBD2
v_call: TRBV28
j_call: TRBJ2-5
clone_size: few

cdr3_aa: CASSLDYGELFF
cdr3_nt: TGTGCCAGCAGCTTGGACTACGGGGAGCTGTTTTTT
d_call: NA
v_call: TRBV5-4
j_call: TRBJ2-2
clone_size: NA

cdr3_aa: CASSPPTNTGELFF
cdr3_nt: TGTGCCAGCAGCCCCCCTACGAACACCGGGGAGCTGTTTTTT
d_call: NA
v_call: TRBV7-3
j_call: TRBJ2-2
clone_size: NA

cdr3_aa: CSVGADPGSPQHF
cdr3_nt: TGCAGCGTGGGGGCCGACCCTGGTTCGCCCCAGCATTTT
d_call: NA
v_call: TRBV29-1
j_call: TRBJ1-5
clone_size: few

cdr3_aa: CASRLQGVTYEQYF
cdr3_nt: TGTGCCAGCAGACTACAGGGGGTGACGTACGAGCAGTACTTC
d_call: TRBD1
v_call: TRBV2
j_call: TRBJ2-7
clone_size: NA

cdr3_aa: CASSLSVKGDYGYTF
cdr3_nt: TGTGCCAGCAGCTTATCTGTCAAGGGGGACTATGGCTACACCTTC
d_call: NA
v_call: TRBV7-9
j_call: TRBJ1-2
clone_size: few

cdr3_aa: CASSPISNEQYF
cdr3_nt: TGTGCCAGCAGTCCCATCTCAAACGAGCAGTACTTC
d_call: NA
v_call: TRBV9
j_call: TRBJ2-7
clone_size: NA

cdr3_aa: CASSHPGLGPDEQFF
cdr3_nt: TGTGCCAGCAGCCACCCGGGACTGGGCCCCGATGAGCAGTTCTTC
d_call: NA
v_call: TRBV4-2
j_call: TRBJ2-1
clone_size: few

cdr3_aa: CASSNPDTSYEQYF
cdr3_nt: TGTGCCAGTAGTAACCCGGACACTTCCTACGAGCAGTACTTC
d_call: NA
v_call: TRBV19
j_call: TRBJ2-7
clone_size: few

cdr3_aa: CAITQSGELFF
cdr3_nt: TGTGCCATCACCCAAAGCGGGGAGCTGTTTTTT
d_call: NA
v_call: TRBV10-3
j_call: TRBJ2-2
clone_size: few

cdr3_aa: CASSILGQGQPQHF
cdr3_nt: TGTGCCAGTAGTATATTGGGGCAAGGTCAGCCCCAGCATTTT
d_call: NA
v_call: TRBV19
j_call: TRBJ1-5
clone_size: NA

cdr3_aa: CASSTTGAEMELFF
cdr3_nt: TGTGCCAGCAGCACGACAGGCGCAGAGATGGAACTGTTTTTT
d_call: NA
v_call: TRBV21-1
j_call: TRBJ1-4
clone_size: few

cdr3_aa: CASSLRLSTDTQYF
cdr3_nt: TGTGCCAGCAGCTTACGGCTCTCCACAGATACGCAGTATTTT
d_call: NA
v_call: TRBV7-9
j_call: TRBJ2-3
clone_size: few

cdr3_aa: CASSFRGGGYTF
cdr3_nt: TGTGCCAGCAGTTTCAGGGGCGGAGGCTACACCTTC
d_call: NA
v_call: TRBV6-5
j_call: TRBJ1-2
clone_size: NA

cdr3_aa: CASSLVPDNEQFF
cdr3_nt: TGTGCCAGCAGCTTAGTTCCGGACAATGAGCAGTTCTTC
d_call: NA
v_call: TRBV7-9
j_call: TRBJ2-1
clone_size: NA

cdr3_aa: CASSDGGSFYNEQFF
cdr3_nt: TGTGCCAGCAGTGATGGGGGCTCCTTCTACAATGAGCAGTTCTTC
d_call: NA
v_call: TRBV2
j_call: TRBJ2-1
clone_size: once

cdr3_aa: CASSLQQGGYEQYF
cdr3_nt: TGTGCCAGCAGTCTCCAACAGGGGGGCTACGAGCAGTACTTC
d_call: TRBD1
v_call: TRBV28
j_call: TRBJ2-7
clone_size: NA

cdr3_aa: CASSQTGRSSYSGNTIYF
cdr3_nt: TGTGCCAGCAGTCAGACAGGGAGGTCATCCTACTCTGGAAACACCATATATTTT
d_call: TRBD1
v_call: TRBV27
j_call: TRBJ1-3
clone_size: few

cdr3_aa: CASRTGTVLRLYF
cdr3_nt: TGTGCCAGCAGGACCGGGACAGTCTTACGACTGTACTTC
d_call: TRBD1
v_call: TRBV6-5
j_call: TRBJ2-7
clone_size: few

cdr3_aa: CATLMGRGAQTGEQYF
cdr3_nt: TGTGCCACCCTAATGGGGAGGGGGGCCCAAACGGGCGAGCAGTACTTC
d_call: NA
v_call: TRBV5-4
j_call: TRBJ2-7
clone_size: few

cdr3_aa: CASSLDSAGNEQYF
cdr3_nt: TGTGCCAGCAGCTTAGATTCGGCAGGGAACGAGCAGTACTTC
d_call: NA
v_call: TRBV7-9
j_call: TRBJ2-7
clone_size: few

cdr3_aa: CASSLAPGVPTNEKLFF
cdr3_nt: TGCGCCAGCAGCTTGGCCCCAGGGGTGCCAACTAATGAAAAACTGTTTTTT
d_call: NA
v_call: TRBV5-1
j_call: TRBJ1-4
clone_size: few

cdr3_aa: CASSSLRDRANEKLFF
cdr3_nt: TGTGCCAGCAGCTCTCTCCGAGACAGGGCTAATGAAAAACTGTTTTTT
d_call: TRBD1
v_call: TRBV7-3
j_call: TRBJ1-4
clone_size: NA

cdr3_aa: CSVATGRNSYNEQFF
cdr3_nt: TGCAGCGTGGCGACAGGTCGTAACTCCTACAATGAGCAGTTCTTC
d_call: NA
v_call: TRBV29-1
j_call: TRBJ2-1
clone_size: NA